This T cell receptor beta chain was obtained from a study of technical replicates of blood from a handful of donors. The data were produced by immunoSEQ multiplex PCR, yet TCRdb's version contains in-frame clones alone and is incomplete. The repertoire has 75,000 to 95,000 clones, roughly 94% of them found once; the top ten carry 0.2% to 0.3%. V was clipped by 0 bases and J by 4 bases; unmatched bases: 14. The CDR3 runs 19 residues. From germline, CDR1 is MGHRA and CDR2 YSYEKL. The sequence derives from a human donor in good health. This sequence joins TRBV4-1 and TRBJ1-1; 10 nucleotides agree with TRBD1. The sequencing input was T cells isolated from PBMCs. Written as DNA, the CDR3 is TGCGCCAGCAGCCAAGAGTTTAGGGGGACAGGGGATCGAGGCACTGAAGCTTTCTTT. The encoded protein is CASSQEFRGTGDRGTEAFF.